This T cell receptor (beta chain) derives from a study of T cells after posttransplantation cyclophosphamide. Study-level points and caveats: Recipient CMV seropositivity and CMV reactivation strongly tracked TRB clonality. Tissue-infiltrating T cells from skin or gut overlapped little with blood T cells.

Points on this clone: Antigen unknown.

The CDR3 sequence is 15 residues long. V dropped 2 bases and J dropped 8; count of bases not matched to a gene: 11. In germline, CDR1 is MNHEY, CDR2 SVGAGI. Profiled with immunoSEQ multiplex PCR; TCRdb holds only in-frame clones, not every one. The sample has 11,000 to 15,000 clones; roughly 71% are singletons. The gene calls are TRBV6-5 and TRBJ1-2; 7 bases match TRBD1. This TCR was recovered from a man aged 45-60 years. Sequencing was carried out using memory CD4+ T cells sorted from PBMCs. The CDR3 region has the DNA TGTGCCAGCAGTTACACTATAACAGGGGTCGGGGGCTACACCTTC. Residues: CASSYTITGVGGYTF.